A single sample is the source of the 8 T cell receptor beta chains below, sequenced in a study of Ad26.COV2.S vaccination and SARS-CoV-2 variants. Assay: immunoSEQ multiplex PCR; the TCRdb copy retains only in-frame clones and omits some. The sample lists some 390,000 clones; around nine tenths were seen once. Documented treatment: around 19 received Ad26.COV2.S at low or high dose, single or two shots; 5 received placebo; per-sample allocation not given. After the first vaccine or placebo injection, samples were drawn on day 63. The source was peripheral blood, collected in a trial of Ad26.COV2.S vaccine versus placebo. The receptor set was obtained from a person aged 18-60 years who received the Ad26.COV2.S COVID-19 vaccine or a placebo.

V is TRBV7-9 and J is TRBJ2-3; possible D gene TRBD1, 5 bases. The CDR3 contains 14 residues. From germline, CDR1 is SEHNR and CDR2 FQNEAQ (reference sequence). Trimming pared 5 bases from V and 4 bases from J, leaving 13 bases between. CDR3 sequence: CASSGHWAADTQYF. The CDR3 nucleotides read TGTGCCAGCAGCGGACACTGGGCGGCAGATACGCAGTATTTT. The variable domain in full, with the rest retrieved from reference TRBV7-9 and TRBJ2-3, is DTGVSQNPRHKITKRGQNVTFRCDPISEHNRLYWYRQTLGQGPEFLTYFQNEAQLEKSRLLSDRFSAERPKGSFSTLEIQRTEQGDSAMYLCASSGHWAADTQYFGPGTRLTVL.

This sequence joins TRBV27 and TRBJ1-2; TRBD1 aligns across 8 bases. Germline assignment: CDR1 MNHEY and CDR2 SMNVEV (reference sequence). The CDR3 contains 16 residues. V trimming: 5 bases; J trimming: 3 bases; junction bases outside the gene matches: 11. The CDR3 nucleotides read TGTGCCAGCAGTCCCTATTCCCGACAGGGGCACTATGGCTACACCTTC. It translates to CASSPYSRQGHYGYTF.

The DNA of the CDR3 is TGTGCCAGCAGTTACTCGGGCGGGAGAACGACTTGGGAGCAGTTCTTC. Translated: CASSYSGGRTTWEQFF. This sequence joins TRBV6-2 or TRBV6-3 and TRBJ2-1, with 7 nucleotides matching TRBD2. The trim removed 0 bases at V and 10 bases at J, leaving 12 bases unmatched. Germline V CDR1 and CDR2: MNHEY, SVGEGT. The CDR3 contains 16 residues.

The rearrangement joins TRBV6-2 or TRBV6-3 to TRBJ2-1; no firm D call. The CDR3 is made up of 12 amino acids. Germline CDR1 is MNHEY and CDR2 is SVGEGT. Deletions cut 4 bases from V and 6 bases from J, with 7 bases between. CDR3 amino acids: CASSWSGNEQFF. For the CDR3, the DNA is TGTGCCAGCAGTTGGTCGGGCAATGAGCAGTTCTTC.

This chain links TRBV5-5 with TRBJ1-1, with D unclear. CDR3 size: 15 residues. Looked up from germline, CDR1 is SGHKS and CDR2 is YYEKEE (reference sequence). The V gene lost 0 bases and the J gene lost 1 base, with 10 bases spanning the gap. The CDR3 is CASSLAGFGNTEAFF. For the CDR3, the DNA is TGTGCCAGCAGCTTGGCTGGGTTTGGGAACACTGAAGCTTTCTTT.

This rearrangement joins TRBV27 to TRBJ2-3; 11 bases are shared with TRBD1. CDR1 and CDR2 from the germline V gene are MNHEY and SMNVEV (reference sequence). Germline trimming cut 8 bases from V and 4 bases from J; bases unmatched to any gene: 5. This CDR3 spans 14 amino acids. CDR3: CASGPGQGADTQYF. The CDR3 DNA reads as TGTGCCAGCGGCCCGGGACAGGGGGCAGATACGCAGTATTTT.

The chain is built from TRBV7-8 and TRBJ1-3, with a weak D call TRBD1 (6 bases). Germline values: CDR1 SGHVS, CDR2 FQNEAQ. This CDR3 has 15 amino acids. V was pared by 4 bases and J by 3 bases, with 13 bases between. CDR3 in DNA: TGTGCCAGCAGCTCGCAGGGGACATATGGAAACACCATATATTTT. Amino acids: CASSSQGTYGNTIYF. Variable domain in full (rest from reference TRBV7-8 and TRBJ1-3): GAGVSQSPRYKVAKRGQDVALRCDPISGHVSLFWYQQALGQGPEFLTYFQNEAQLDKSGLPSDRFFAERPEGSVSTLKIQRTQQEDSAVYLCASSSQGTYGNTIYFGEGSWLTVV.

The chain recombines TRBV6-2 or TRBV6-3 with TRBJ1-1; 7 positions match TRBD1. The CDR3 is made up of 14 amino acids. J was trimmed by 0 bases and V by 4 bases; bases with no gene match: 2. Per the germline V gene, CDR1 is MNHEY and CDR2 is SVGEGT. Written as DNA, the CDR3 is TGTGCCAGCAGTTCGACAGGGATGAACACTGAAGCTTTCTTT. It yields the protein CASSSTGMNTEAFF.